Shown below are 26 T cell receptor beta chains from a single sample sequenced in a study of molecular identifiers for immune sequencing clone quantification. MiXCR, applied by TCRdb to the PCR reads, yields one record per CDR3 protein. The sample has hundreds of thousands of distinct CDR3 sequences; about 20% are singletons. Sequenced input: naive CD8+ T cells from blood, with Jurkat cell RNA spiked in. Subset given: FACS-sorted CD8+CD4-CCR7+CD45RA+ naive T cells. These receptors originate from a human donor in good health. Some libraries in this study had Jurkat cell RNA spiked in.

In this sample, this clonotype turned up a few times. The CDR3 loop reads CASSQDLVQGGQPQHF. In DNA form, the CDR3 reads TGCGCCAGCAGCCAAGATTTGGTACAGGGCGGTCAGCCCCAGCATTTT. This chain joins TRBV4-3 and TRBJ1-5; D perhaps matches TRBD1 (6 bases). Trimming stripped 0 bases from V and 6 bases from J, with 15 bases between. This CDR3 is built from 16 residues. Germline V gives CDR1 LGHNA, CDR2 YSLEER.

This clonotype has at least ten counts. This chain joins TRBV13 and TRBJ2-4, with D maybe TRBD2 (5 bases). Germline lookup yields CDR1 PRHDT and CDR2 FYEKMQ (reference sequence). The CDR3 contains 14 residues. V was cut by 0 bases and J by 4 bases, with 7 bases left in between. Here the CDR3 DNA reads TGTGCCAGCAGCTTAGGTCGGGATAAAAACATTCAGTACTTC. It encodes CASSLGRDKNIQYF. Filled out from reference TRBV13 and TRBJ2-4, the complete variable domain reads AAGVIQSPRHLIKEKRETATLKCYPIPRHDTVYWYQQGPGQDPQFLISFYEKMQSDKGSIPDRFSAQQFSDYHSELNMSSLELGDSALYFCASSLGRDKNIQYFGAGTRLSVL.

The sample holds many counts of this clonotype. The chain is built from TRBV19 and TRBJ2-3; weak D call: TRBD2 (7 bases). This CDR3 has 16 residues. Germline V lookup: CDR1 LNHDA, CDR2 SQIVND (reference sequence). The V end lost 7 bases, the J end lost 3 bases, and 20 bases lay between the germline ends. The CDR3: CASTPYEGGRTDTQYF. The CDR3 coding sequence is TGTGCCAGTACCCCGTATGAGGGGGGGCGTACAGATACGCAGTATTTT.

This clonotype was picked up many times. The rearrangement joins TRBV14 to TRBJ1-2; D may be TRBD1 (6 bases). This CDR3 contains 14 residues. Per the germline V gene, CDR1 is SGHDN and CDR2 is FVKESK. V dropped 4 bases and J dropped 5 bases, with 14 bases sitting between them. The CDR3 reads CASSPWGQDYGYTF. The CDR3 nucleotides read TGTGCCAGCAGCCCCTGGGGACAAGATTATGGCTACACCTTC.

This clonotype was recorded at least ten times. This chain uses TRBV24-1 with TRBJ2-1, with 9 bases that match TRBD2. Germline V gene sequence: CDR1 KGHDR, CDR2 SFDVKD. This CDR3 region has 17 residues. The V and J ends lost 0 bases and 10 bases, in that order; junction bases with no gene match: 12. This CDR3 is CATSDLTTSGSPPEQFF. The CDR3 coding sequence is TGTGCCACCAGTGATTTGACGACTAGCGGTAGCCCCCCGGAGCAGTTCTTC.

Regarding this clonotype: A much larger clone sits a single nucleotide away, making a read error possible. The chain is built from TRBV4-1 and TRBJ1-2, with D perhaps matching TRBD1 (6 bases). The germline CDR1 and CDR2 sequences are MGHRA and YSYEKL. CDR3 size: 16 residues. The CDR3 DNA reads TGCGCCAGCAGCCAAGATTTGGGGCTACAGGGTTGGGACTACGCCTTC. Protein sequence: CASSQDLGLQGWDYAF.

The rearrangement uses TRBV2 and TRBJ2-7; tentative D call: TRBD1 (5 bases). The germline V gene has CDR1 SNHLY and CDR2 FYNNEI. There are 16 residues in the CDR3. Deletions cut 3 bases from V and 2 bases from J, with 17 bases between. This CDR3 reads CASSDFGAGVPYEQYF. The CDR3 DNA follows: TGTGCCAGCAGTGATTTTGGGGCAGGAGTTCCCTACGAGCAGTACTTC.

There are many counts of this clonotype. The genes are TRBV5-1 and TRBJ1-1; 8 bases are a match to TRBD1. Trimming took 5 bases from V and 3 from J; bases not matched to a gene: 6. The germline V gene has CDR1 SGHRS and CDR2 YFSETQ. The CDR3 spans 14 residues. CDR3 bases: TGCGCCAGCAGGCCAGGACAGGGTGACACTGAAGCTTTCTTT. Translating it yields CASRPGQGDTEAFF.

This clonotype was found many times. This chain connects TRBV12-3 or TRBV12-4 to TRBJ2-5, with D perhaps matching TRBD2 (6 bases). V lost 3 bases, J lost 4 bases, and 15 bases lay in between. This CDR3 contains 15 residues. This CDR3 reads CASSFFVGGGETQYF. The CDR3 bases are TGTGCCAGCAGTTTTTTTGTGGGAGGAGGAGAGACCCAGTACTTC.

This clonotype has just a few counts. This may be a read error: a much more frequent sequence differs by one nucleotide. The conserved closing phenylalanine or tryptophan is absent in this CDR3, likely reflecting a read error. V and J are TRBV7-9 and TRBJ1-4; the D gene is possibly TRBD1 (6 bases). Germline CDR1 SEHNR, CDR2 FQNEAQ (reference sequence). This CDR3 is 14 amino acids long. V was trimmed by 5 bases and J by 4 bases, leaving 11 bases between them. The CDR3 nucleotides are TGTGCCAGCAGCCACCAGGGGATTAATGAAAAACTGTTTTAT. Translating gives CASSHQGINEKLFY.

This clonotype was seen a few times. This chain uses TRBV28 with TRBJ1-5; D remains ambiguous. This CDR3 region has 17 residues. The V end was cut by 6 bases, the J end by 6 bases, with 24 bases between. CDR1 and CDR2 from the germline V gene are MDHEN and SYDVKM. The CDR3 coding sequence is TGTGCCAGCAGCCCCAACCGCCCCAGTGCGAAGGCTCAGCCCCAGCATTTT. As protein: CASSPNRPSAKAQPQHF.

On this clonotype itself: A much larger clone lies a single base off, so this may be a read error. The rearrangement links TRBV4-3 to TRBJ1-3, with D possibly TRBD1 on 6 matching bases. The germline CDR1 and CDR2 sequences are LGHNA and YSLEER. The CDR3 is made up of 15 amino acids. The CDR3 loop is CASSQQGNSGNTIHF. The CDR3, as DNA: TGCGCCAGCAGCCAACAGGGGAACTCTGGAAACACCATACATTTT.

This clonotype was counted ten times or more. The genes are TRBV11-3 and TRBJ2-7, with TRBD2 matching 9 bases. The CDR3 contains 14 residues. Losses at the gene ends were 0 bases for V and 7 bases for J; bases not matched to a gene: 4. From germline, CDR1 is SGHNT and CDR2 YENEEA. The CDR3 DNA reads TGTGCCAGCAGCTTAGATCGGACTAGCGATGAGCAGTACTTC. Amino acid sequence: CASSLDRTSDEQYF.

This clonotype was detected ten times or more. The chain couples TRBV4-1 to TRBJ2-5; 11 nucleotides match TRBD2. V shed 1 base and J 1 base; nucleotides not matched to a gene: 8. This CDR3 region has 18 residues. The germline V gene has CDR1 MGHRA and CDR2 YSYEKL. The CDR3 here is CASSQGLAGSGFQETQYF. CDR3 bases: TGCGCCAGCAGCCAAGGACTAGCGGGATCGGGGTTCCAAGAGACCCAGTACTTC.

For this clonotype: A much larger clonotype is one base distant, so this may be a read error. This chain uses TRBV5-1 with TRBJ1-5; 8 nucleotides match TRBD1. The CDR3 totals 15 residues. Germline loops: CDR1 SGHRS, CDR2 YFSETQ. The V gene end was trimmed by 0 bases and the J gene end by 5 bases; junction bases not matched to a gene: 4. The CDR3 DNA reads TGCGCCAGCAGCTTGGAGGCAGGGGGCCATCAGCCCCAGCATTTT. This sequence encodes CASSLEAGGHQPQHF.

At least ten counts were recorded for this clonotype. The J gene is TRBJ1-1, the V gene TRBV30, with 8 bases aligning to TRBD1. Germline V gene lookup returns CDR1 GTSNPN and CDR2 SVGIG (reference sequence). The junction had 9 bases not matched to a gene; V was cut back by 5 bases and J by 4 bases. The length of the CDR3 is 14 residues. The CDR3 region has the DNA TGTGCCTGGGATACAGGGGGATTGGGCACTGAAGCTTTCTTT. Translating gives CAWDTGGLGTEAFF.

This clonotype was counted ten times or more. This chain links TRBV20-1 with TRBJ1-1, with D maybe TRBD1 (6 bases). This CDR3 has 14 amino acids. Per the germline V gene, CDR1 is DFQATT and CDR2 is SNEGSKA (reference sequence). The CDR3 reads CSVGHRDQRAEAFF. The CDR3 DNA reads as TGCAGCGTAGGGCACAGGGATCAGCGGGCTGAAGCTTTCTTT.

At least ten counts were recorded for this clonotype. This chain connects TRBV19 to TRBJ1-6; D is ambiguous. The CDR3 length is 13 residues. V gave up 5 bases and J gave up 6 bases, with 8 bases separating them. CDR1 is LNHDA, CDR2 SQIVND, per germline (reference sequence). The CDR3 region is CASSPGSNSPLHF. In DNA form, the CDR3 reads TGTGCCAGTAGTCCCGGGAGTAATTCACCCCTCCACTTT. The full variable domain, completed using reference TRBV19 and TRBJ1-6, is DGGITQSPKYLFRKEGQNVTLSCEQNLNHDAMYWYRQDPGQGLRLIYYSQIVNDFQKGDIAEGYSVSREKKESFPLTVTSAQKNPTAFYLCASSPGSNSPLHFGNGTRLTVT.

This clonotype was counted many times. The chain links TRBV24-1 to TRBJ2-7, with D possibly TRBD1 on 6 matching bases. The CDR3 consists of 16 residues. Trimming pared 0 bases from V and 2 bases from J, leaving 13 bases between. The germline CDR1 and CDR2 sequences are KGHDR and SFDVKD. The CDR3 DNA sequence: TGTGCCACCAGTGATTTGAAGCGACAGGACACCTACGAGCAGTACTTC. Protein product: CATSDLKRQDTYEQYF.

This clonotype has ten or more counts. The chain joins TRBV4-1 to TRBJ2-7, with 7 bases fitting TRBD1. The V and J ends lost 3 bases and 2 bases, in that order; junction bases with no gene match: 7. This CDR3 is 15 amino acids long. CDR1 and CDR2 from the germline V gene are MGHRA and YSYEKL. CDR3 residues: CASSQQTGMPYEQYF. The CDR3 DNA reads as TGCGCCAGCAGCCAGCAGACAGGGATGCCCTACGAGCAGTACTTC.

There are many counts of this clonotype. The rearrangement joins TRBV19 to TRBJ2-4; 10 bases map to TRBD1. Germline assignment: CDR1 LNHDA and CDR2 SQIVND (reference sequence). The junction had 2 bases not matched to a gene; V was cut back by 5 bases and J by 1 base. The CDR3 loop spans 15 amino acids. This chain's CDR3 is CASSAGQGAKNIQYF. CDR3 bases: TGTGCCAGTAGTGCGGGACAGGGGGCCAAAAACATTCAGTACTTC.

With regard to this clonotype: A much larger clone is a single base away; this may be a read error. The chain carries TRBV12-3 or TRBV12-4 and TRBJ2-6; weak D call: TRBD1 (7 bases). The CDR3 covers 18 residues. The CDR3 loop is CASTEQGKGFWGANVPTF. The CDR3 nucleotides read TGTGCCAGCACCGAACAGGGGAAGGGCTTCTGGGGGGCCAACGTCCCGACTTTC.

At least ten counts were recorded for this clonotype. The chain links TRBV7-2 to TRBJ1-1, with a weak D call TRBD1 (5 bases). Per the germline V gene, CDR1 is SGHTA and CDR2 is FQGNSA. The length of the CDR3 is 13 residues. The germline V and J ends were trimmed by 3 bases and 6 bases, with 11 bases remaining between them. The CDR3 DNA reads as TGTGCCAGCAGCTTCGGACACCGACCTGAAGCTTTCTTT. Encoded protein: CASSFGHRPEAFF.

This clonotype was counted at least ten times. The V gene is TRBV2, the J gene TRBJ2-7; a weak D match, TRBD2 (6 bases). This CDR3 comprises 14 residues. Germline CDR1 SNHLY, CDR2 FYNNEI. Deletions cut 4 bases from V and 2 bases from J, with 12 bases between. The CDR3 DNA reads TGTGCCAGCAGTGTATCGGAGGGGACCTACGAGCAGTACTTC. Its protein product is CASSVSEGTYEQYF.

This clonotype was counted at least ten times. This chain uses TRBV7-2 with TRBJ2-4; a weak D match, TRBD1 (5 bases). This CDR3 comprises 14 residues. CDR1 and CDR2 (germline): SGHTA, FQGNSA. The V gene lost 5 bases and the J gene lost 8 bases, with 16 bases spanning the gap. CDR3 loop: CASSPFSGRYIQYF. DNA for the CDR3: TGTGCCAGCAGCCCCTTCTCAGGGCGGTACATTCAGTACTTC.

The CDR3 loop reads CASSSGGPSLYNEQFF. The CDR3 nucleotides read TGTGCCAGCAGCTCGGGAGGGCCCAGCCTCTACAATGAGCAGTTCTTC. The chain employs TRBV11-2 and TRBJ2-1, with TRBD2 matching 8 bases. The CDR3 has 16 residues. Germline values: CDR1 SGHAT, CDR2 FQNNGV. V was clipped by 4 bases and J by 3 bases; unmatched bases: 8.